This T cell receptor beta chain comes out of a study of blood T cell repertoires in COVID-19. V trimming: 6 bases; J trimming: 5 bases; junction bases outside the gene matches: 7. Germline V gene data show CDR1 as LNHDA and CDR2 as SQIVND (reference sequence). The CDR3 consists of 14 residues. In the original processing: Estimated nucleated cell counts came from reference gene primer amplification. The repertoire was sequenced with immunoSEQ multiplex PCR; TCRdb's copy has only in-frame clones and lacks some. Clone size and V and J calls were adopted from that table, with D and trimming inferred from the DNA. The sample holds approximately 70,000 clones, roughly 80% seen once.

The V gene is TRBV19, the J gene TRBJ1-5; TRBD1 agrees at 7 bases. Specimen: peripheral blood. The receptor's source is a woman between 65 and 79 years old with acute or convalescent COVID-19. In nucleotides, the CDR3 is TGTGCCAGTAGCCATACAGGGGTGGATCAGCCCCAGCATTTT. Amino acids: CASSHTGVDQPQHF.